Sequencing of this T cell receptor (beta chain) was carried out in a study of yellow fever vaccine responses in identical twins. Germline V gene sequence: CDR1 MDHEN, CDR2 SYDVKM. CDR3 size: 14 residues. Deletions cut 5 bases from V and 0 bases from J, with 11 bases between. One entry per CDR3 protein, called by TCRdb with MiXCR from the RT-PCR reads. The sample yields about 13,000 distinct CDR3 sequences, around four fifths seen once. The sequencing used T cells from blood (PBMCs), unsorted or a sorted subset (not recorded which), collected before or after yellow fever vaccination (not recorded which). This sequence was found in a woman aged 18-29 years who received the yellow fever vaccine. V usage is TRBV28 and J usage is TRBJ2-7; D remains unclear. CDR3 region: CASSPRYDSYEQYF. The CDR3 region has the DNA TGTGCCAGCAGTCCAAGATATGACTCCTACGAGCAGTACTTC.